This TCR beta chain was documented in a study of blood T cell repertoires in COVID-19. Whole-study context: Researchers got acute and convalescent COVID-19 samples from the United States, Italy and Spain. PBMCs, B-cell-depleted T cells, or T cells provided the cDNA or gDNA that made up the material.

Germline V gene data show CDR1 as MNHEY and CDR2 as SMNVEV (reference sequence). Trimming removed 2 bases from V and 2 bases from J; junction bases left unmatched: 5. The CDR3 contains 16 residues. The table came from immunoSEQ multiplex PCR; TCRdb's copy has only in-frame clones and leaves some out. This table holds 250,000 to 300,000 clones, 90% to 95% found once. This clone is a singleton in its sample. This sequence joins TRBV27 and TRBJ2-7, with 11 bases fitting TRBD2. The sequenced material came from peripheral blood. This TCR came from a woman in her twenties or thirties with COVID-19, enrolled during active disease. The CDR3 nucleotides are TGTGCCAGCAGTTTAGAGGGGACTAGCGGTACCTACGAGCAGTACTTC. This encodes CASSLEGTSGTYEQYF.